This passage covers 31 T cell receptor beta chains from one sample sequenced in a study of OX40 agonist ivuxolimab in advanced cancers. Here immunoSEQ multiplex PCR was the method, and the copy in TCRdb shows in-frame clones only, minus some. This table has some 73,000 clones, roughly nine tenths appearing once. The input for sequencing was CD4+ or CD8+ T cells sorted from blood, taken in a trial of the OX40 agonist ivuxolimab. All receptors come from an adult with an advanced solid tumor such as melanoma, head and neck, liver or kidney cancer.

The chain employs TRBV7-9 and TRBJ2-1; 9 bases fit TRBD2. The CDR3 contains 14 residues. CDR1 and CDR2 from the germline V gene are SEHNR and FQNEAQ (reference sequence). Trimming removed 5 bases from V and 14 bases from J; junction bases left unmatched: 13. The CDR3 sequence: CASSPAGGAFSEFF. In nucleotides, the CDR3 is TGTGCCAGCAGCCCTGCGGGGGGGGCTTTTTCGGAGTTCTTC.

This clone turned up a few times. This chain links TRBV6-1 with TRBJ2-5; D is perhaps TRBD2 (5 bases). This CDR3 comprises 11 residues. The germline CDR1 and CDR2 sequences are MNHNS and SASEGT. V dropped 2 bases and J dropped 7 bases, with 5 bases sitting between them. Here the CDR3 reads CASSERGTQYF. DNA of the CDR3: TGTGCCAGCAGTGAACGGGGGACCCAGTACTTC.

V gene TRBV4-3 combines with J gene TRBJ1-2; D gene uncertain. V was clipped by 0 bases and J by 3 bases, with 14 bases between them. CDR3 length: 16 residues. CDR1 is LGHNA, CDR2 YSLEER, per germline. The CDR3 bases are TGCGCCAGCAGCCAAGACCGCCTATGGGTGGACTATGGCTACACCTTC. It codes for CASSQDRLWVDYGYTF.

The chain employs TRBV7-6 and TRBJ2-1, with D possibly TRBD1 on 6 matching bases. V was trimmed by 5 bases and J by 4 bases, leaving 15 bases between them. Germline CDR1 and CDR2: SGHVS and FNYEAQ. The CDR3 runs to 15 residues. The CDR3 DNA follows: TGTGCCAGCAGCGTCGGACAGAGGGGATACAATGAGCAGTTCTTC. It translates to CASSVGQRGYNEQFF.

The gene calls are TRBV7-9 and TRBJ2-2; D is tentatively TRBD1 or TRBD2 (5 bases each). Looked up from germline, CDR1 is SEHNR and CDR2 is FQNEAQ (reference sequence). CDR3 size: 15 residues. V lost 5 bases and J lost 2, with 12 bases in between. The CDR3 loop is CASSQWDPNTGELFF. In nucleotides, the CDR3 is TGTGCCAGCAGCCAGTGGGACCCCAACACCGGGGAGCTGTTTTTT.

V gene TRBV11-2 combines with J gene TRBJ2-5; TRBD2 matches at 12 bases. Germline V gives CDR1 SGHAT, CDR2 FQNNGV. Trimming at V came to 5 bases and at J to 3 bases, leaving 4 bases not matched to a gene. The CDR3 contains 15 residues. In DNA, the CDR3 is TGTGCCAGCAGCCTTCGGACTAGCGGGGAAGAGACCCAGTACTTC. It codes for CASSLRTSGEETQYF.

The V call is TRBV7-2, the J call TRBJ1-3; TRBD1 agrees at 7 bases. The CDR3 is made up of 14 amino acids. The V gene end was trimmed by 5 bases and the J gene end by 3 bases; junction bases not matched to a gene: 4. From germline, CDR1 is SGHTA and CDR2 FQGNSA. The CDR3 loop reads CASSQSGGGNTIYF. Here the CDR3 DNA reads TGTGCCAGCAGCCAATCAGGGGGTGGAAACACCATATATTTT.

The CDR3, as DNA: TGTGCCAGCAGCTTCCGAAGCGGGAGGGCCCCGATATACGAGCAGTACTTC. Translation gives CASSFRSGRAPIYEQYF. V gene TRBV7-2 combines with J gene TRBJ2-7; TRBD2 matches 10 bases. Looked up from germline, CDR1 is SGHTA and CDR2 is FQGNSA. The CDR3 is 17 residues long. After removal of 3 bases from V and 4 bases from J, the junction contained 12 bases not matched to a gene.

This chain links TRBV2 with TRBJ2-2; maybe TRBD1 (5 bases). V lost 5 bases to trimming and J lost 1 base, with 8 bases between them. CDR1 SNHLY and CDR2 FYNNEI come from the germline V gene. CDR3 length: 14 amino acids. CDR3 sequence: CASSHRMNTGELFF. CDR3 bases: TGTGCCAGCAGTCACAGGATGAACACCGGGGAGCTGTTTTTT.

This clone has a handful of counts. Other DNA sequences in this sample translate to the same CDR3. The V gene is TRBV11-3, the J gene TRBJ1-1; D is uncertain. The CDR3 is 13 residues long. Between the trimmed V and J ends, which lost 1 base and 7 bases, there was a span of 10 bases. Per germline, CDR1 SGHNT and CDR2 YENEEA. CDR3 nucleotides: TGTGCCAGCAGCTTAGGCCCCCTTAGTGAAGCTTTCTTT. Its translation is CASSLGPLSEAFF.

Only a few counts were recorded for this clone. The chain recombines TRBV7-6 with TRBJ2-7; TRBD2 agrees at 7 bases. CDR1 and CDR2 (germline): SGHVS, FNYEAQ. J lost 4 bases, V lost 0 bases, and 6 bases had no gene match. CDR3 size: 15 residues. The CDR3 DNA is TGTGCCAGCAGCTTAGCAGCTAGCGGACCGTACGAGCAGTACTTC. The encoded protein is CASSLAASGPYEQYF.

This clone appeared a single time. The rearrangement joins TRBV5-1 to TRBJ2-1; 8 nucleotides line up with TRBD2. Per germline, CDR1 SGHRS and CDR2 YFSETQ. V lost 2 bases, J lost 2 bases, and 3 bases stayed unmatched. The CDR3 covers 15 residues. This CDR3 is CASSFTGGPYNEQFF. Here the CDR3 DNA reads TGCGCCAGCAGCTTTACGGGGGGGCCCTACAATGAGCAGTTCTTC.

This chain connects TRBV4-3 to TRBJ1-2; TRBD1 matches at 8 bases. This CDR3 spans 14 amino acids. The V segment lost 3 bases and the J segment 5 bases; nucleotides outside the gene matches: 5. Per germline, CDR1 LGHNA and CDR2 YSLEER. The CDR3, as DNA: TGCGCCAGCAGCCAGGACAGGGCGGAGTATGGCTACACCTTC. Protein product: CASSQDRAEYGYTF.

As concerns this clone: Other nucleotide sequences from this sample produce the same CDR3. V and J are TRBV7-9 and TRBJ1-4, with unresolved D. The ends were cut back, 3 bases at V and 7 bases at J, with 6 bases in the middle. The CDR3 length is 12 residues. The germline V gene has CDR1 SEHNR and CDR2 FQNEAQ (reference sequence). The CDR3 sequence: CASSLRTEKLFF. Here the CDR3 DNA reads TGTGCCAGCAGCTTGCGAACTGAAAAACTGTTTTTT.

The chain links TRBV7-6 to TRBJ1-2; TRBD1 agrees at 7 bases. CDR3 length equals 13 residues. V shed 3 bases and J 8 bases; nucleotides not matched to a gene: 6. Germline values: CDR1 SGHVS, CDR2 FNYEAQ. The CDR3 sequence: CASSFKGAEGYTF. DNA of the CDR3: TGTGCCAGCAGCTTCAAGGGGGCTGAAGGCTACACCTTC.

Written as DNA, the CDR3 is TGTGCCAGCAAGGGATCCAGGGGGAGCCATGGCTACACCTTC. Protein: CASKGSRGSHGYTF. The chain has TRBV28 and TRBJ1-2; the match to TRBD1 covers 7 bases. This CDR3 is built from 14 residues. V shed 7 bases and J 6 bases; nucleotides not matched to a gene: 11. Germline CDR1 and CDR2: MDHEN and SYDVKM.

The chain uses TRBV14 and TRBJ2-2; a weak D match, TRBD2 (5 bases). The CDR3 contains 16 residues. Germline lookup yields CDR1 SGHDN and CDR2 FVKESK. Trimming shortened V by 4 bases and J by 0 bases, and 12 bases separated the two germline ends. The CDR3 DNA follows: TGTGCCAGCAGCCCTCCCGGACTTTCGAACACCGGGGAGCTGTTTTTT. It encodes CASSPPGLSNTGELFF.

This sequence joins TRBV18 and TRBJ2-1; possibly TRBD1 for D (6 bases). V lost 3 bases and J lost 2, with 11 bases in between. This CDR3 is built from 15 residues. CDR1 is KGHSH, CDR2 LQKENI, per germline. CDR3 region: CASSPMTGTYNEQFF. CDR3 DNA: TGTGCCAGCTCACCGATGACAGGAACCTACAATGAGCAGTTCTTC. Full variable domain (missing parts from reference TRBV18 and TRBJ2-1): NAGVMQNPRHLVRRRGQEARLRCSPMKGHSHVYWYRQLPEEGLKFMVYLQKENIIDESGMPKERFSAEFPKEGPSILRIQQVVRGDSAAYFCASSPMTGTYNEQFFGPGTRLTVL.

The genes are TRBV25-1 and TRBJ1-2, with D unresolved. CDR1 and CDR2 from the germline V gene are MGHDK and SYGVNS. The CDR3 sequence is 15 residues long. V lost 3 bases, J lost 4 bases, and 15 bases lay in between. The CDR3 coding sequence is TGTGCCAGCAGTGACGTGGGGAGTGAGGTCTATGGCTACACCTTC. Translating gives CASSDVGSEVYGYTF.

The chain joins TRBV9 to TRBJ1-1; D call uncertain. Germline assignment: CDR1 SGDLS and CDR2 YYNGEE. The V gene lost 1 base and the J gene lost 0 bases, with 10 bases spanning the gap. The CDR3 length is 15 residues. The CDR3 sequence: CASSVTPDLNTEAFF. CDR3 in DNA: TGTGCCAGCAGCGTAACGCCGGACTTGAACACTGAAGCTTTCTTT.

The V gene is TRBV28, the J gene TRBJ1-2; D uncertain. Germline V gene data show CDR1 as MDHEN and CDR2 as SYDVKM. CDR3 length: 11 residues. V was cut by 6 bases and J by 2 bases, with 4 bases left in between. The chain's CDR3 is CASRSNYGYTF. In DNA, the CDR3 is TGTGCCAGCAGGTCCAACTATGGCTACACCTTC.

This clone was observed a few times. The V and J genes are TRBV19 and TRBJ1-2; TRBD1 is a possible D gene (5 bases). V was clipped by 0 bases and J by 8 bases, with 13 bases between them. CDR3 length equals 14 residues. In germline, CDR1 is LNHDA, CDR2 SQIVND (reference sequence). The chain's CDR3 is CASSIDLDSGGYTF. CDR3 sequence (DNA): TGTGCCAGTAGTATAGATCTCGACAGCGGCGGCTACACCTTC.

The gene calls are TRBV29-1 and TRBJ2-3, with D hard to call. V gave up 5 bases and J gave up 4 bases, with 19 bases separating them. The CDR3 covers 15 residues. The V gene's germline CDR1 is SQVTM and CDR2 ANQGSEA. This CDR3 is CSVLGLASQADTQYF. In DNA form, the CDR3 reads TGCAGCGTTTTGGGATTAGCATCCCAGGCAGATACGCAGTATTTT.

V and J are TRBV11-2 and TRBJ2-1, with D hard to call. Looked up from germline, CDR1 is SGHAT and CDR2 is FQNNGV. The CDR3 contains 14 residues. V shed 5 bases and J shed 1 base, with 9 bases lying between them. In DNA form, the CDR3 reads TGTGCCAGCAGCCCACTGGGGTCCTACAATGAGCAGTTCTTC. It translates to CASSPLGSYNEQFF.

The J gene is TRBJ2-5, the V gene TRBV28; unclear D gene. Germline V gene sequence: CDR1 MDHEN, CDR2 SYDVKM. The V end was cut by 3 bases, the J end by 2 bases, with 13 bases between. CDR3 length equals 15 residues. The CDR3 coding sequence is TGTGCCAGCAGTTTGGGCACGGTTTTGCAAGAGACCCAGTACTTC. Its translation: CASSLGTVLQETQYF.

The CDR3 sequence: CASSFQQGNEQYF. As DNA, the CDR3 is TGTGCCAGCAGTTTCCAACAGGGAAACGAGCAGTACTTC. V and J are TRBV6-6 and TRBJ2-7; D is perhaps TRBD1 (6 bases). V lost 4 bases, J lost 5 bases, and 12 bases lay in between. The CDR3 runs 13 residues. Germline CDR1 reads MNHNY; CDR2 reads SVGAGI (reference sequence).

The V gene is TRBV28, the J gene TRBJ2-1; D not resolved. Germline lookup yields CDR1 MDHEN and CDR2 SYDVKM. V lost 8 bases, J lost 9 bases, and 8 bases lay in between. The CDR3 spans 10 residues. The CDR3 DNA reads as TGTGCCAGCGGATGGGGTGAGCAGTTCTTC. It encodes CASGWGEQFF.

The chain carries TRBV6-1 and TRBJ1-1; no definite D call. This CDR3 is 13 amino acids long. Germline V gene sequence: CDR1 MNHNS, CDR2 SASEGT. V was cut by 6 bases and J by 5 bases, with 13 bases left in between. The CDR3 loop is CASRPSAGTEAFF. CDR3 in DNA: TGTGCCAGCAGACCATCAGCGGGGACTGAAGCTTTCTTT.

V is TRBV7-3 and J is TRBJ1-2, with TRBD1 as a possible D gene (5 bases). The V gene's germline CDR1 is SGHTA and CDR2 FQGTGA. Trimming shortened V by 2 bases and J by 4 bases, and 20 bases separated the two germline ends. CDR3 length: 17 amino acids. CDR3 sequence reads: CASSLGPKYPGFYGYTF. The CDR3 DNA sequence: TGTGCCAGCAGCTTAGGGCCCAAGTACCCAGGGTTCTATGGCTACACCTTC.

The CDR3, as DNA: TGTGCCAGCAGCCAAGGTGAGGGAGATCAGCCCCAGCATTTT. Protein product: CASSQGEGDQPQHF. This rearrangement joins TRBV4-2 to TRBJ1-5; D not certain. The CDR3 extends over 14 amino acids. The germline CDR1 and CDR2 sequences are LGHNA and YNFKEQ. Trimming stripped 1 base from V and 5 bases from J, with 9 bases between.

V is TRBV28 and J is TRBJ2-7, with D maybe TRBD2 (5 bases). The CDR3 has 10 amino acids. Germline CDR1 is MDHEN and CDR2 is SYDVKM. Trimming stripped 5 bases from V and 7 bases from J, with 6 bases between. CDR3 amino acids: CASSTGEQYF. Here the CDR3 DNA reads TGTGCCAGCAGTACGGGGGAGCAGTACTTC.